The next 17 T cell receptor beta chains were all read from a single sample in a study of blood T cell repertoires in COVID-19. TCRdb's table, derived via immunoSEQ multiplex PCR, lists solely in-frame clones and lacks some. The profile covers roughly 100,000 clones, with 80% to 95% appearing a single time and 4.2% taken by the ten largest. Sequenced input: peripheral blood. All receptors come from a man younger than 30 with acute or convalescent COVID-19.

This chain's CDR3 is CASTSAGGSGNTIYF. The CDR3 nucleotides read TGTGCCAGCACCTCCGCGGGGGGGTCGGGAAACACCATATATTTT. The chain joins TRBV7-9 to TRBJ1-3; tentative D call: TRBD1 (5 bases). The CDR3 covers 15 residues. The V end lost 7 bases, the J end lost 4 bases, and 17 bases lay between the germline ends. Germline assignment: CDR1 SEHNR and CDR2 FQNEAQ (reference sequence).

Here the CDR3 reads CASSDRRQGWYGYTF. For the CDR3, the DNA is TGTGCCAGCAGTGACCGCCGACAGGGATGGTATGGCTACACCTTC. V is TRBV25-1 and J is TRBJ1-2; 7 bases fit TRBD1. The CDR3 extends over 15 amino acids. The germline CDR1 and CDR2 sequences are MGHDK and SYGVNS. Trimming at V came to 3 bases and at J to 5 bases, leaving 9 bases not matched to a gene.

This clone showed up just once. The J gene is TRBJ2-1, the V gene TRBV27; D is ambiguous. Germline-derived CDR1 and CDR2 are MNHEY and SMNVEV (reference sequence). Deletions cut 2 bases from V and 4 bases from J, with 6 bases between. The CDR3 is 13 amino acids. The CDR3 bases are TGTGCCAGCAGTTTAGGTCGGTACAATGAGCAGTTCTTC. Its protein is CASSLGRYNEQFF.

V usage is TRBV19 and J usage is TRBJ1-5; D is undetermined. From germline, CDR1 is LNHDA and CDR2 SQIVND (reference sequence). Trimming shortened V by 5 bases and J by 6 bases, and 14 bases separated the two germline ends. There are 14 residues in the CDR3. Here the CDR3 DNA reads TGTGCCAGTAGTTTTGGGCCATTACGTCAGCCCCAGCATTTT. Residues: CASSFGPLRQPQHF.

This chain connects TRBV25-1 to TRBJ1-2; 7 nucleotides match TRBD1. Per the germline V gene, CDR1 is MGHDK and CDR2 is SYGVNS. The V gene end was trimmed by 8 bases and the J gene end by 4 bases; junction bases not matched to a gene: 4. The CDR3 is 12 residues long. CDR3 in DNA: TGTGCCAGCTACAGGGGTTCCTATGGCTACACCTTC. Translated, it gives CASYRGSYGYTF.

The V gene is TRBV5-4, the J gene TRBJ1-2; TRBD1 aligns across 9 bases. The CDR3 totals 15 residues. The J segment lost 4 bases and the V segment lost 7 bases, leaving 11 bases of the junction unmatched. CDR1 SGHNT and CDR2 YYREEE come from the germline V gene (reference sequence). Here the CDR3 DNA reads TGTGCCAGCGGATCGACAGGGGGAATTGGCTATGGCTACACCTTC. The encoded protein is CASGSTGGIGYGYTF.

J is TRBJ2-1 and V is TRBV5-4; 7 bases are shared with TRBD2. Germline V gene data show CDR1 as SGHNT and CDR2 as YYREEE (reference sequence). The CDR3 is 16 amino acids. V was clipped by 0 bases and J by 0 bases; unmatched bases: 3. The CDR3 reads CASSLAGGSSYNEQFF. CDR3 DNA sequence: TGTGCCAGCAGCTTGGCCGGGGGGAGCTCCTACAATGAGCAGTTCTTC.

The J gene is TRBJ1-3, the V gene TRBV6-2 or TRBV6-3; weak D call: TRBD1 (6 bases). Trimming shortened V by 0 bases and J by 0 bases, and 12 bases separated the two germline ends. In germline, CDR1 is MNHEY, CDR2 SVGEGT. The CDR3 is 17 amino acids. The DNA of the CDR3 is TGTGCCAGCAGTTACTCGCCCACAGGGAGCTCTGGAAACACCATATATTTT. This translates into CASSYSPTGSSGNTIYF.

This clone was seen a handful of times. The chain carries TRBV5-8 and TRBJ2-7; D is perhaps TRBD2 (6 bases). CDR3 length equals 15 residues. Germline V gene lookup returns CDR1 SGHTS and CDR2 YDEGEE. Trimming pared 4 bases from V and 0 bases from J, leaving 14 bases between. The CDR3 coding sequence is TGTGCCAGCAGCCGGAGCGGGTCGAGCTCCTACGAGCAGTACTTC. Translating it yields CASSRSGSSSYEQYF. The full variable domain, rest sourced from reference TRBV5-8 and TRBJ2-7, is EAGVTQSPTHLIKTRGQQATLRCSPISGHTSVYWYQQALGLGLQFLLWYDEGEERNRGNFPPRFSGRQFPNYSSELNVNALELEDSALYLCASSRSGSSSYEQYFGPGTRLTVT.

V usage is TRBV19 and J usage is TRBJ1-5, with 11 bases that match TRBD1. The CDR3 sequence is 17 residues long. The junction had 4 bases not matched to a gene; V was cut back by 3 bases and J by 0 bases. The V gene's germline CDR1 is LNHDA and CDR2 SQIVND (reference sequence). The CDR3 sequence is CASSIGQGADSNQPQHF. CDR3 DNA: TGTGCCAGTAGTATCGGACAGGGGGCGGATAGCAATCAGCCCCAGCATTTT.

In this sample, this clone turned up once. The chain is built from TRBV14 and TRBJ1-1, with D perhaps matching TRBD1 (5 bases). With 2 bases removed from V and 4 bases from J, the gap between germline ends came to 8 bases. The CDR3 is 13 residues long. Germline CDR1 reads SGHDN; CDR2 reads FVKESK. The CDR3 DNA sequence: TGTGCCAGCAGCCAACTTAGGGGCACTGAAGCTTTCTTT. This gives the protein CASSQLRGTEAFF.

This chain uses TRBV5-6 with TRBJ1-5, with 7 bases fitting TRBD1. Unmatched junction bases numbered 5, after V lost 4 bases and J lost 4 bases. The CDR3 is 14 amino acids. Germline CDR1 SGHDT, CDR2 YYEEEE. DNA for the CDR3: TGTGCCAGCAGCCTGGGACAGTCAAATCAGCCCCAGCATTTT. As protein: CASSLGQSNQPQHF. Full variable domain (outside the CDR3, taken from reference TRBV5-6 and TRBJ1-5): DAGVTQSPTHLIKTRGQQVTLRCSPKSGHDTVSWYQQALGQGPQFIFQYYEEEERQRGNFPDRFSGHQFPNYSSELNVNALLLGDSALYLCASSLGQSNQPQHFGDGTRLSIL.

The chain has TRBV11-2 and TRBJ1-6; D call uncertain. The CDR3 has 13 residues. The V and J ends lost 2 bases and 6 bases respectively, with 5 bases between them. CDR1 SGHAT and CDR2 FQNNGV come from the germline V gene. CDR3: CASSLSSNSPLHF. DNA of the CDR3: TGTGCCAGCAGCTTATCGAGTAATTCACCCCTCCACTTT. Using reference TRBV11-2 and TRBJ1-6 for the parts outside the CDR3, the full variable domain is EAGVAQSPRYKIIEKRQSVAFWCNPISGHATLYWYQQILGQGPKLLIQFQNNGVVDDSQLPKDRFSAERLKGVDSTLKIQPAKLEDSAVYLCASSLSSNSPLHFGNGTRLTVT.

This clone was observed a single time. This chain joins TRBV11-2 and TRBJ2-5, with TRBD1 identical over 7 bases. CDR1 SGHAT and CDR2 FQNNGV come from the germline V gene. The junction had 22 bases not matched to a gene; V was cut back by 4 bases and J by 14 bases. CDR3 length equals 16 residues. The CDR3 DNA reads as TGTGCCAGCAGCTCGACCCTTAAATTGATGGGAACAGGGGTATACTTC. It is translated as CASSSTLKLMGTGVYF.

The rearrangement uses TRBV19 and TRBJ1-5; tentatively, D is TRBD1 (5 bases). The V end was cut by 4 bases, the J end by 6 bases, with 16 bases between. CDR3 length: 15 amino acids. The germline V gene encodes CDR1 LNHDA and CDR2 SQIVND (reference sequence). The CDR3: CASSRWGSEGQPQHF. CDR3 nucleotide sequence: TGTGCCAGTAGTAGGTGGGGCTCGGAGGGTCAGCCCCAGCATTTT.

The sample holds one count of this clone. The CDR3 sequence is CASSSPGLTGGGDYGYTF. The CDR3 coding sequence is TGTGCCAGCAGTTCGCCTGGCCTGACAGGGGGCGGCGACTATGGCTACACCTTC. The gene calls are TRBV27 and TRBJ1-2; 10 nucleotides match TRBD1. V dropped 4 bases and J dropped 3; count of bases not matched to a gene: 14. The CDR3 runs 18 residues. Germline V gives CDR1 MNHEY, CDR2 SMNVEV (reference sequence).

This chain connects TRBV15 to TRBJ2-6, with 8 bases lining up with TRBD1. V shed 5 bases, J shed 4 bases, and the junction held 7 bases outside the gene matches. Per germline, CDR1 LNHNV and CDR2 YYDKDF (reference sequence). This CDR3 region has 16 residues. The CDR3 region is CATSGQGAGGANVLTF. CDR3 in DNA: TGTGCCACCAGCGGCCAGGGGGCTGGGGGGGCCAACGTCCTGACTTTC.